The 27 T cell receptor beta chains presented below share a single source sample, sequenced in a study of cytomegalovirus exposure and HLA in healthy donors. Both 60 Vbeta primers and 13 Jbeta primers went into the PCR. The method was immunoSEQ multiplex PCR; TCRdb's version includes in-frame clones alone and lacks a portion of them. The data show about 38,000 clones, over 60% seen once. The sequenced sample consisted of PBMCs. The receptors shown here come from a man younger than 40 in good health and CMV-seronegative.

The rearrangement uses TRBV18 and TRBJ1-5; D uncertain. The germline CDR1 and CDR2 sequences are KGHSH and LQKENI. Deletions cut 2 bases from V and 5 bases from J, with 7 bases between. The CDR3 contains 13 residues. The CDR3 DNA sequence: TGTGCCAGCTCACCAGAGAGAGATCAGCCCCAGCATTTT. Translation gives CASSPERDQPQHF.

This chain connects TRBV6-5 to TRBJ2-5; 7 bases align to TRBD2. The junction had 8 bases not matched to a gene; V was cut back by 5 bases and J by 2 bases. The CDR3 has 15 residues. Germline V gene data show CDR1 as MNHEY and CDR2 as SVGAGI. CDR3 amino acids: CASSPAGRGQETQYF. CDR3 sequence (DNA): TGTGCCAGCAGTCCGGCAGGGAGGGGACAAGAGACCCAGTACTTC.

The V call is TRBV6-1, the J call TRBJ2-7; possible D gene TRBD2, 5 bases. The CDR3 length is 14 residues. Looked up from germline, CDR1 is MNHNS and CDR2 is SASEGT. Trimming shortened V by 3 bases and J by 1 base, and 10 bases separated the two germline ends. CDR3 sequence (DNA): TGTGCCAGCAGTGAGGACGGGGTATCCTACGAGCAGTACTTC. Amino acids: CASSEDGVSYEQYF.

The chain carries TRBV28 and TRBJ1-3; a possible D gene is TRBD1 (5 bases). The germline V gene encodes CDR1 MDHEN and CDR2 SYDVKM. V was trimmed by 4 bases and J by 1 base, leaving 11 bases between them. This CDR3 has 15 residues. CDR3 DNA: TGTGCCAGCAGTTCGGGGGGAATATCTGGAAACACCATATATTTT. Protein product: CASSSGGISGNTIYF.

The chain has TRBV7-9 and TRBJ1-5, with no clear D. The germline V gene has CDR1 SEHNR and CDR2 FQNEAQ (reference sequence). V lost 2 bases to trimming and J lost 2 bases, with 10 bases between them. The CDR3 extends over 15 amino acids. CDR3: CASSLIGGGNQPQHF. As DNA, the CDR3 is TGTGCCAGCAGCTTAATAGGCGGGGGCAATCAGCCCCAGCATTTT.

The genes are TRBV10-3 and TRBJ1-2, with D tentatively TRBD1 (5 bases). Germline assignment: CDR1 ENHRY and CDR2 SYGVKD. The CDR3 spans 13 residues. Trimming cost V 4 bases and J 3 bases, with 9 bases left between them. CDR3 DNA sequence: TGTGCCATCAGTGTAGGACAATACTATGGCTACACCTTC. This encodes CAISVGQYYGYTF.

V usage is TRBV9 and J usage is TRBJ2-5; D might be TRBD1 (7 bases). This CDR3 is 15 amino acids long. Germline V lookup: CDR1 SGDLS, CDR2 YYNGEE. Trimming removed 5 bases at V and 1 base at J, with 15 bases between. The DNA for the CDR3 is TGTGCCAGCAGTGGAGCAGGGGGGCCCCAAGAGACCCAGTACTTC. It specifies CASSGAGGPQETQYF.

V gene TRBV6-5 combines with J gene TRBJ1-6; TRBD1 aligns across 8 bases. The CDR3 is made up of 15 amino acids. Losses at the gene ends were 4 bases for V and 6 bases for J; bases not matched to a gene: 5. Germline CDR1 MNHEY, CDR2 SVGAGI. The CDR3: CASSLRQGLNSPLHF. Written as DNA, the CDR3 is TGTGCCAGCAGTTTAAGACAGGGGCTTAATTCACCCCTCCACTTT.

This rearrangement joins TRBV6-6 to TRBJ2-7, with 8 bases identical to TRBD2. J lost 6 bases, V lost 4 bases, and 8 bases had no gene match. Germline V gene lookup returns CDR1 MNHNY and CDR2 SVGAGI (reference sequence). CDR3 size: 14 residues. The CDR3 region has the DNA TGTGCCAGCAGTTCCGGGGGGGGAGCGGGCGAGCAGTACTTC. This gives the protein CASSSGGGAGEQYF.

This clone was found a few times. The V and J genes are TRBV21-1 and TRBJ2-5; the table assigns TRBD2, which was not confirmed against the DNA. TRBV21-1 is a documented pseudogene. The CDR3 sequence is 15 residues long. The CDR3 DNA reads as TGTGCCAGCAGTCACCCGGGAGGGCGGCAAGAGACCCAGTACTTC. Protein sequence: CASSHPGGRQETQYF.

The chain is built from TRBV18 and TRBJ2-5; TRBD1 might be the D (6 bases). Germline loops: CDR1 KGHSH, CDR2 LQKENI. Between the trimmed V and J ends, which lost 3 bases and 2 bases, there was a span of 10 bases. The CDR3 extends over 14 amino acids. The CDR3 sequence: CASSPQGLQETQYF. DNA of the CDR3: TGTGCCAGCTCACCCCAGGGGCTTCAAGAGACCCAGTACTTC. The whole variable domain, filled in from reference TRBV18 and TRBJ2-5, reads NAGVMQNPRHLVRRRGQEARLRCSPMKGHSHVYWYRQLPEEGLKFMVYLQKENIIDESGMPKERFSAEFPKEGPSILRIQQVVRGDSAAYFCASSPQGLQETQYFGPGTRLLVL.

The chain uses TRBV6-5 and TRBJ1-1, with D perhaps TRBD1 (6 bases). The germline V gene has CDR1 MNHEY and CDR2 SVGAGI. The CDR3 is made up of 15 amino acids. V dropped 6 bases and J dropped 6 bases, with 20 bases sitting between them. The CDR3 loop is CASSPPGARRAEAFF. In DNA form, the CDR3 reads TGTGCCAGCAGCCCTCCAGGGGCCCGGCGGGCTGAAGCTTTCTTT.

This clone has just a few counts. The chain links TRBV19 to TRBJ2-5, with unresolved D. CDR1 and CDR2 from the germline V gene are LNHDA and SQIVND (reference sequence). CDR3 size: 13 residues. Trimming took off 7 bases at V and 4 bases at J, with 13 bases between the two ends. This CDR3 reads CASTTSSGETQYF. The CDR3 DNA is TGTGCCAGTACCACCTCTTCCGGAGAGACCCAGTACTTC.

The V and J genes are TRBV5-1 and TRBJ2-7; 7 bases line up with TRBD2. The CDR3 length is 13 residues. Germline V CDR1 and CDR2: SGHRS, YFSETQ. J was trimmed by 6 bases and V by 5 bases; bases with no gene match: 8. This chain's CDR3 is CASSVPGTTEQYF. CDR3 bases: TGCGCCAGCAGTGTACCGGGGACTACCGAGCAGTACTTC.

The chain employs TRBV19 and TRBJ1-2, with 9 bases lining up with TRBD1. CDR3 length: 14 residues. V lost 6 bases, J lost 8 bases, and 10 bases stayed unmatched. From germline, CDR1 is LNHDA and CDR2 SQIVND (reference sequence). The CDR3 reads CASRLYRGLPGYTF. The CDR3 nucleotides are TGTGCCAGTAGGTTGTACAGGGGGCTACCCGGCTACACCTTC.

This clone was recorded a few times. The chain is built from TRBV4-3 and TRBJ1-1; D is uncertain. Germline loops: CDR1 LGHNA, CDR2 YSLEER. There are 13 residues in the CDR3. The V and J ends lost 0 bases and 1 base respectively, with 3 bases between them. CDR3 DNA: TGCGCCAGCAGCCAAGATAGGAACACTGAAGCTTTCTTT. Protein: CASSQDRNTEAFF.

This chain's CDR3 is CASSDVIGGNSPLHF. Here the CDR3 DNA reads TGTGCCAGCAGTGACGTTATTGGGGGGAATTCACCCCTCCACTTT. This rearrangement joins TRBV6-4 to TRBJ1-6; a weak D match, TRBD1 (5 bases). CDR3 size: 15 residues. In germline, CDR1 is MRHNA, CDR2 SNTAGT. Trimming removed 2 bases at V and 7 bases at J, with 12 bases between.

The chain is built from TRBV29-1 and TRBJ1-1, with a possible D match to TRBD1 (6 bases). Trimming removed 2 bases at V and 3 bases at J, with 13 bases between. Germline CDR1 reads SQVTM; CDR2 reads ANQGSEA. The CDR3 is made up of 14 amino acids. This CDR3 is CSVETGKFHTEAFF. The CDR3, as DNA: TGCAGCGTTGAAACAGGGAAATTCCACACTGAAGCTTTCTTT.

The chain links TRBV6-5 to TRBJ2-4; D may be TRBD1 (6 bases). Germline values: CDR1 MNHEY, CDR2 SVGAGI. The V gene lost 5 bases and the J gene lost 2 bases, with 7 bases spanning the gap. The CDR3 spans 13 residues. This chain's CDR3 is CASSRGSKNIQYF. The CDR3 nucleotides are TGTGCCAGCAGTAGGGGGTCCAAAAACATTCAGTACTTC.

The rearrangement links TRBV13 to TRBJ2-7; the match to TRBD2 covers 9 bases. The CDR3 totals 16 residues. CDR1 is PRHDT and CDR2 is FYEKMQ in the germline V gene (reference sequence). V shed 5 bases, J shed 5 bases, and the junction held 13 bases outside the gene matches. CDR3 loop: CASSKGLSSGANEQYF. In DNA form, the CDR3 reads TGTGCCAGCAGCAAAGGCCTTTCTAGCGGGGCCAACGAGCAGTACTTC.

The table lists this clone with a count of one. CDR3 nucleotides: TGCAGCGTTAGACCAGGGGAAAACATTCAGTACTTC. As protein: CSVRPGENIQYF. The rearrangement links TRBV29-1 to TRBJ2-4; perhaps TRBD1 as D (6 bases). The V gene's germline CDR1 is SQVTM and CDR2 ANQGSEA. The CDR3 extends over 12 amino acids. The V gene lost 5 bases and the J gene lost 5 bases, with 10 bases spanning the gap.

This clone was observed a few times. J is TRBJ1-3 and V is TRBV5-1; TRBD1 agrees at 7 bases. Germline V gives CDR1 SGHRS, CDR2 YFSETQ. The CDR3 is made up of 16 amino acids. Trimming cost V 1 base and J 8 bases; bases outside gene matches: 12. CDR3 nucleotides: TGCGCCAGCAGCTTGAGGGGGCTGCTGTCGGGAGACACCATATATTTT. It is translated as CASSLRGLLSGDTIYF.

This clone has just one count. This chain joins TRBV9 and TRBJ2-2, with D possibly TRBD1 on 5 matching bases. Deletions cut 6 bases from V and 1 base from J, with 10 bases between. This CDR3 spans 14 amino acids. Germline V lookup: CDR1 SGDLS, CDR2 YYNGEE. This CDR3 is CASKYTGNTGELFF. The CDR3 DNA is TGTGCCAGCAAATATACAGGGAACACCGGGGAGCTGTTTTTT.

This rearrangement joins TRBV7-2 to TRBJ1-1; no clear D gene. The germline CDR1 and CDR2 sequences are SGHTA and FQGNSA. V lost 5 bases and J lost 1, with 8 bases in between. CDR3 length: 13 residues. The CDR3 spells CASSPQANTEAFF. CDR3 nucleotide sequence: TGTGCCAGCAGCCCCCAGGCGAACACTGAAGCTTTCTTT.

This clone was seen a handful of times. The chain employs TRBV2 and TRBJ2-7, with a weak D call TRBD1 (5 bases). V lost 6 bases and J 0 bases, leaving 18 bases between the germline ends. From germline, CDR1 is SNHLY and CDR2 FYNNEI. The CDR3 loop spans 16 amino acids. The CDR3: CASSQDMGPSSYEQYF. Here the CDR3 DNA reads TGTGCCAGCAGCCAGGACATGGGGCCCAGCTCCTACGAGCAGTACTTC.

This clone has a handful of counts. The CDR3 sequence: CASSQVSGYAEAFF. In DNA form, the CDR3 reads TGCGCCAGCAGCCAAGTTTCAGGGTACGCTGAAGCTTTCTTT. The chain employs TRBV4-3 and TRBJ1-1; D may be TRBD1 (5 bases). The CDR3 is 14 amino acids. Germline values: CDR1 LGHNA, CDR2 YSLEER. V lost 1 base, J lost 6 bases, and 12 bases lay in between.

This sequence joins TRBV7-2 and TRBJ2-1, with D tentatively TRBD2 (6 bases). V lost 0 bases and J lost 10, with 19 bases in between. This CDR3 comprises 16 residues. Looked up from germline, CDR1 is SGHTA and CDR2 is FQGNSA. The CDR3 here is CASSLAVSSGSQEQFF. The DNA for the CDR3 is TGTGCCAGCAGCTTAGCGGTGAGTAGCGGCTCCCAGGAGCAGTTCTTC.